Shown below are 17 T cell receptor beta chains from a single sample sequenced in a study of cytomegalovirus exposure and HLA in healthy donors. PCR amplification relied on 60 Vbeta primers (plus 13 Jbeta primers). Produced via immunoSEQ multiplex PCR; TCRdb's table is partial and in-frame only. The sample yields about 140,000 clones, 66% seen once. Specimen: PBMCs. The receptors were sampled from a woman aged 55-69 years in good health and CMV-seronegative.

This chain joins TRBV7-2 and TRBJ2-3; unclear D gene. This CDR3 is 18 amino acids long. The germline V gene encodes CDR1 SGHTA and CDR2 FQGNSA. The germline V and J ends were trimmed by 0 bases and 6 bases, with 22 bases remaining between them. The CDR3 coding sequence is TGTGCCAGCAGCTTAGCTTCGTTCGGAGCACCCCCGGAGGATACGCAGTATTTT. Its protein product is CASSLASFGAPPEDTQYF.

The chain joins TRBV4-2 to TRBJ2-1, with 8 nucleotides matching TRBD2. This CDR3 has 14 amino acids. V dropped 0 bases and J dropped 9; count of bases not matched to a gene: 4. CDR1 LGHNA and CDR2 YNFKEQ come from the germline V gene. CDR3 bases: TGTGCCAGCAGCCAAGATCGGAGCGGGAGTGAGCAGTTCTTC. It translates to CASSQDRSGSEQFF.

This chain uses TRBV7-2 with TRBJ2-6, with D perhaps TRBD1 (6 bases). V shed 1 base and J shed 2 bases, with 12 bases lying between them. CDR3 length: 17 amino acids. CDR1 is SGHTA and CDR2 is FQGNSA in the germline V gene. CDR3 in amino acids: CASSLGPQGTGANVLTF. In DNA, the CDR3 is TGTGCCAGCAGCTTAGGGCCCCAGGGGACTGGGGCCAACGTCCTGACTTTC.

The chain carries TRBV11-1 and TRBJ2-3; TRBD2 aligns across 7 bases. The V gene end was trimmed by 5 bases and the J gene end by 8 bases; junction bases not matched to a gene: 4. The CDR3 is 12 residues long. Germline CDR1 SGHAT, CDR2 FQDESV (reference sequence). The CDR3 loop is CASSAGVGTQYF. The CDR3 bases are TGTGCCAGCAGCGCGGGAGTAGGTACGCAGTATTTT.

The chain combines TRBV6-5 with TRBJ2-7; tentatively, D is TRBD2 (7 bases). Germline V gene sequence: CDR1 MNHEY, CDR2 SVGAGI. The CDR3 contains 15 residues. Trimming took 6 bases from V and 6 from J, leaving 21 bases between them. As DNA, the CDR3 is TGTGCCAGCAGAGCGGGGCAGGGGCCTCTTCTCGAGCAGTACTTC. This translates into CASRAGQGPLLEQYF.

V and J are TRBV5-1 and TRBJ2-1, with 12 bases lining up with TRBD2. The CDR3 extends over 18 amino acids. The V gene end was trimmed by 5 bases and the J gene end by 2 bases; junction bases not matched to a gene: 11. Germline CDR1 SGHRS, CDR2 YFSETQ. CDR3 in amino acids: CASSQTSGGLTTYNEQFF. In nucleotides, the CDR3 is TGCGCCAGCAGTCAAACTAGCGGGGGGCTCACAACCTACAATGAGCAGTTCTTC.

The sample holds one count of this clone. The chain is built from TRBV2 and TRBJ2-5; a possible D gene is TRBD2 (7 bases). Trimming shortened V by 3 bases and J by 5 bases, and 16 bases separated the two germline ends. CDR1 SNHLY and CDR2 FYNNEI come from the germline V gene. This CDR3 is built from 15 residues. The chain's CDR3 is CASSDLRGGSETQYF. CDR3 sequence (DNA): TGTGCCAGCAGTGATTTGAGGGGGGGGTCTGAGACCCAGTACTTC.

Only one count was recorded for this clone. The CDR3 is CASSLGQGANTIYF. CDR3 DNA: TGCGCCAGCAGCTTGGGACAGGGAGCAAACACCATATATTTT. V usage is TRBV5-1 and J usage is TRBJ1-3; 7 nucleotides align to TRBD1. The CDR3 runs 14 residues. J lost 6 bases, V lost 0 bases, and 3 bases had no gene match. CDR1 and CDR2 (germline): SGHRS, YFSETQ.

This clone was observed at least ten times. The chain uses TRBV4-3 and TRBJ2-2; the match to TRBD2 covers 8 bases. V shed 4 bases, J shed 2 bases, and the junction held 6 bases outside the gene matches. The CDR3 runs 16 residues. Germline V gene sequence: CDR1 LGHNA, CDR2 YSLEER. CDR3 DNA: TGCGCCAGCAGCCGGGGAGGACTAGCTAACACCGGGGAGCTGTTTTTT. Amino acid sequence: CASSRGGLANTGELFF.

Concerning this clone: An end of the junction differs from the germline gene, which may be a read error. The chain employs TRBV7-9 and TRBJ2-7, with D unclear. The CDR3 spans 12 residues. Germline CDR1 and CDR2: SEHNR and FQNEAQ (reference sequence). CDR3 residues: CASSSPVGEQHF. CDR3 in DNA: TGTGCCAGCAGCTCCCCGGTTGGAGAGCAGCACTTC.

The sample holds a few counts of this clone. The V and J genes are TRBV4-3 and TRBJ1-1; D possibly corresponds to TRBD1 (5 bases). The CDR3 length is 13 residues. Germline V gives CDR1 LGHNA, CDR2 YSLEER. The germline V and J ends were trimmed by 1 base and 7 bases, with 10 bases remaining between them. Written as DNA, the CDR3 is TGCGCCAGCAGCCAAGCGAGTCAGGGTGAAGCTTTCTTT. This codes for CASSQASQGEAFF.

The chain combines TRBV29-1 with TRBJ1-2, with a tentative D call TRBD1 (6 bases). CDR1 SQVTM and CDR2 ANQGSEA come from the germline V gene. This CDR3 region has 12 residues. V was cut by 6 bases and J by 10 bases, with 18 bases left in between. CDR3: CSVRQTGQTYTF. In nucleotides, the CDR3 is TGCAGCGTGAGACAGACAGGCCAGACCTACACCTTC. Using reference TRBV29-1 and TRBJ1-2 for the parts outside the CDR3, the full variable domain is SAVISQKPSRDICQRGTSLTIQCQVDSQVTMMFWYRQQPGQSLTLIATANQGSEATYESGFVIDKFPISRPNLTFSTLTVSNMSPEDSSIYLCSVRQTGQTYTFGSGTRLTVV.

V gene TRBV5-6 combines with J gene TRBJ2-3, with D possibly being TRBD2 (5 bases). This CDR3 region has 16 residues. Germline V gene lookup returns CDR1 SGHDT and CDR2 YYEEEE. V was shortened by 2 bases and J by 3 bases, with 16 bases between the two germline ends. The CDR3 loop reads CASSFGVPQGTDTQYF. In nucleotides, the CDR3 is TGTGCCAGCAGCTTCGGGGTTCCCCAAGGGACAGATACGCAGTATTTT.

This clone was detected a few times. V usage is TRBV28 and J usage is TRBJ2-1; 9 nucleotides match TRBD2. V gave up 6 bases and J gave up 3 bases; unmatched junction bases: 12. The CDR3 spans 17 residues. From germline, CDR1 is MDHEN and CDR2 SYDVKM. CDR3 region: CASRGREGPSNYNEQFF. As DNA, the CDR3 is TGTGCCAGCAGGGGGCGGGAGGGCCCGAGTAACTACAATGAGCAGTTCTTC.

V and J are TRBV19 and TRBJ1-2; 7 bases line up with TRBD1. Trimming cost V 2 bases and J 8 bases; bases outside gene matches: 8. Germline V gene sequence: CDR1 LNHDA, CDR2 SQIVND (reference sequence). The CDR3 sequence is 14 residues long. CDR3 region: CASSIPPTGRGYTF. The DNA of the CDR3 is TGTGCCAGTAGTATACCTCCGACAGGGAGAGGCTACACCTTC.

The CDR3 protein is CASSLLSPGQGLTDTQYF. The CDR3 DNA follows: TGCGCCAGCAGCTTGCTCTCCCCGGGACAGGGGCTGACAGATACGCAGTATTTT. This chain connects TRBV5-1 to TRBJ2-3, with 10 bases aligning to TRBD1. Per germline, CDR1 SGHRS and CDR2 YFSETQ. V lost 1 base to trimming and J lost 3 bases; unmatched junction nucleotides: 11. CDR3 size: 18 residues.

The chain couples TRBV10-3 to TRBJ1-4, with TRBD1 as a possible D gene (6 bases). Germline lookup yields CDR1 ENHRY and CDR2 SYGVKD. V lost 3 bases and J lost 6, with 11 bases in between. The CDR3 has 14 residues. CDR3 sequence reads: CAISDRGGDEKLFF. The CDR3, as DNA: TGTGCCATCAGTGACAGGGGAGGGGATGAAAAACTGTTTTTT.